This TCR beta chain was sequenced for a study of patients and donors after allogeneic stem cell transplantation. From germline, CDR1 is MGHDK and CDR2 SYGVNS. The CDR3 sequence is 16 residues long. The V end was cut by 7 bases, the J end by 5 bases, with 24 bases between. TCRdb reprocessed the RT-PCR reads with MiXCR, giving one entry per CDR3 protein. The sample lists 200,000 to 250,000 distinct CDR3 sequences; approximately 14% were seen once. The chain combines TRBV25-1 with TRBJ2-7; weak D call: TRBD2 (6 bases). Material for sequencing was blood, either unsorted or a sorted T cell fraction (not recorded which). The clonotype originates from a human donor who was either an allogeneic HSCT recipient or a stem cell or donor lymphocyte infusion donor (not recorded which). It is not recorded whose cells these are; they may come from a transplant donor. CDR3 coding DNA: TGTGCCAGCACTCGATCCCTCGGTGGAGGGTCCGACGAGCAGTACTTC. Amino acids: CASTRSLGGGSDEQYF.